A selection of T cell receptor beta chains follows, all from one sample in a study of T cells in localized non-small cell lung cancer. Clones were sequenced by immunoSEQ multiplex PCR, and TCRdb holds only the in-frame ones, with some missing. The sample contains about 28,000 clones, about 92% of which appear only once. The sample in question was peripheral blood, obtained before any cancer treatment. Every receptor here comes from a woman aged 40-70 years with stage I lung adenocarcinoma. CDR3s include the opening cysteine and the closing phenylalanine or tryptophan.

TRBV5-1	TRBJ2-7	CASSSITTGVGHEQYF
TRBV5-6	TRBJ2-3	CASSLGLAGTHPSTDTQYF
TRBV29-1	TRBJ2-5	CSVGLGTAQETQYF
TRBV4-3	TRBJ1-4	CASSGRGHEKLFF
TRBV7-7	TRBJ1-1	CASGPARDTEAFF
TRBV19	TRBJ1-2	CASSTRTGTNYGYTF
TRBV11-3	TRBJ1-1	CASSYTGNTEAFF
TRBV11-3	TRBJ2-1	CASRVGGTSGPYNEQFF
TRBV6-6	TRBJ2-7	CASSSATSGYEQYF
TRBV6-5	TRBJ1-2	CASRKRGGPVYGYTF
TRBV5-1	TRBJ2-1	CASSFSGRPDGEQFF
TRBV5-4	TRBJ2-3	CASSLSGTDTQYF
TRBV21-1	TRBJ2-7	CASSNYPGLAGGPGRNEQYF
TRBV12-5	TRBJ1-1	CASGRSTGATEAFF
TRBV29-1	TRBJ1-1	CSVTGTGRATEAFF
TRBV5-1	TRBJ2-7	CASSSQGALDEQYF
TRBV6-6	TRBJ2-7	CASNPEGGLYEQYF
TRBV30	TRBJ1-5	CEQGSRNQPQHF
TRBV4-2	TRBJ2-4	CASSQDGGRGRAKNIQYF
TRBV6-6	TRBJ1-4	CASSYSPGGDEKLFF
TRBV19	TRBJ2-7	CASSIRRAVGEQYF
TRBV6-5	TRBJ2-1	CASKAGGLNEQFF
TRBV11-3	TRBJ2-1	CASSLGGSSYNEQFF
TRBV7-3	TRBJ2-5	CASSLRGQGVGETQYF
TRBV18	TRBJ2-7	CASSPASGSPYEQYF
TRBV20-1	TRBJ1-1	CSASNRAEAFF